The 15 T cell receptor beta chains presented below share a single source sample, sequenced in a study of neurological immune-mediated disorders. One entry per CDR3 protein, called by TCRdb with MiXCR from the 5' RACE reads. The sample consists of about 53,000 distinct CDR3 sequences, around 3.5% of them appearing once. The sequenced sample consisted of PBMCs. These receptors originate from a woman aged 25 to 39 with multiple sclerosis.

About this clonotype: This may stem from a read error, because a much larger clone lies one nucleotide away. V is TRBV12-3 or TRBV12-4 and J is TRBJ2-7; 7 positions agree with TRBD1. J lost 2 bases, V lost 6 bases, and 7 bases had no gene match. The CDR3 loop spans 14 amino acids. The CDR3 loop is CASRTGYTPYEQYF. For the CDR3, the DNA is TGTGCCAGCAGGACAGGGTATACCCCCTACGAGCAGTACTTC.

This clonotype showed up many times. The CDR3 DNA is TGCAGTGCTAGAGATCGAGAGTGGAGGAATGGCTACACCTTC. Encoded protein: CSARDREWRNGYTF. This chain joins TRBV20-1 and TRBJ1-2; D not certain. CDR3 size: 14 residues. Germline V lookup: CDR1 DFQATT, CDR2 SNEGSKA (reference sequence). Trimming removed 0 bases at V and 6 bases at J, with 14 bases between.

This clonotype appeared many times. The chain combines TRBV20-1 with TRBJ2-1; TRBD1 matches 11 bases. The CDR3 has 15 residues. The J segment lost 6 bases and the V segment lost 5 bases, leaving 9 bases of the junction unmatched. Germline loops: CDR1 DFQATT, CDR2 SNEGSKA (reference sequence). This CDR3 is CSALRTGGYINEQFF. The DNA of the CDR3 is TGCAGTGCTCTGAGGACAGGGGGCTATATCAATGAGCAGTTCTTC.

The chain carries TRBV5-1 and TRBJ2-6; 7 bases fit TRBD1. Trimming cost V 0 bases and J 2 bases; bases outside gene matches: 5. Germline values: CDR1 SGHRS, CDR2 YFSETQ. The CDR3 extends over 17 amino acids. CDR3: CASSLAGGDAGANVLTF. The CDR3 DNA follows: TGCGCCAGCAGCTTGGCAGGGGGTGACGCTGGGGCCAACGTCCTGACTTTC. Full variable domain (outside the CDR3, taken from reference TRBV5-1 and TRBJ2-6): KAGVTQTPRYLIKTRGQQVTLSCSPISGHRSVSWYQQTPGQGLQFLFEYFSETQRNKGNFPGRFSGRQFSNSRSEMNVSTLELGDSALYLCASSLAGGDAGANVLTFGAGSRLTVL.

This clonotype was detected ten times or more. V and J are TRBV11-3 and TRBJ2-3; a weak D match, TRBD2 (6 bases). CDR3 length equals 13 residues. CDR1 SGHNT and CDR2 YENEEA come from the germline V gene. The germline V and J ends were trimmed by 5 bases and 7 bases, with 13 bases remaining between them. The DNA for the CDR3 is TGTGCCAGCAGCCACCGACTAGTAAATACGCAGTATTTT. It translates to CASSHRLVNTQYF.

This clonotype has a count of ten or more. This rearrangement joins TRBV24-1 to TRBJ2-2; 7 bases align to TRBD1. Germline V gives CDR1 KGHDR, CDR2 SFDVKD. Unmatched junction bases numbered 0, after V lost 9 bases and J lost 0 bases. The CDR3 sequence is 13 residues long. The CDR3 loop reads CATGTANTGELFF. The CDR3 coding sequence is TGTGCCACCGGGACAGCGAACACCGGGGAGCTGTTTTTT.

In its sample, this clonotype was seen many times. Here the CDR3 DNA reads TGTGCCAGCAGTTTTAGCTCAGGGGCGCAGCCCCAGCATTTT. It encodes CASSFSSGAQPQHF. The J gene is TRBJ1-5, the V gene TRBV12-3 or TRBV12-4; a possible D gene is TRBD1 (6 bases). V dropped 3 bases and J dropped 7 bases, with 13 bases sitting between them. The CDR3 runs to 14 residues.

This clonotype was seen ten or more times. V usage is TRBV10-3 and J usage is TRBJ2-7, with no clear D. Germline assignment: CDR1 ENHRY and CDR2 SYGVKD. The CDR3 covers 12 residues. Trimming pared 5 bases from V and 0 bases from J, leaving 5 bases between. CDR3 nucleotides: TGTGCCATCAGTCTGACCTCCTACGAGCAGTACTTC. It yields the protein CAISLTSYEQYF.

There are many counts of this clonotype. The J gene is TRBJ2-3, the V gene TRBV15; 12 positions agree with TRBD2. The V gene end was trimmed by 3 bases and the J gene end by 6 bases; junction bases not matched to a gene: 4. Germline CDR1 is LNHNV and CDR2 is YYDKDF (reference sequence). The CDR3 is 15 amino acids. The CDR3 sequence is CATSSRLAGADTQYF. CDR3 sequence (DNA): TGTGCCACCAGCAGTCGACTAGCGGGAGCCGATACGCAGTATTTT.

This clonotype was seen a few times. The chain combines TRBV5-1 with TRBJ1-1; D remains ambiguous. The CDR3 consists of 15 residues. Trimming left V 1 base short and J 7 bases short, with 17 bases between. The germline gives CDR1 SGHRS, CDR2 YFSETQ. The CDR3 nucleotides are TGCGCCAGCAGCTTGAATGACAACGAGAAGGATGAAGCTTTCTTT. The encoded protein is CASSLNDNEKDEAFF.

On this clonotype itself: A read error may explain this, as a much larger clone is one base away. The V and J genes are TRBV14 and TRBJ1-1, with a possible D match to TRBD1 (6 bases). V was trimmed by 3 bases and J by 12 bases, leaving 17 bases between them. In germline, CDR1 is SGHDN, CDR2 FVKESK. CDR3 size: 13 residues. This CDR3 reads CASSHTGFSATFF. CDR3 in DNA: TGTGCCAGCAGCCATACAGGGTTTTCAGCGACTTTCTTT.

At least ten counts were recorded for this clonotype. The V and J genes are TRBV7-2 and TRBJ2-7; 7 bases are a match to TRBD1. The CDR3 extends over 14 amino acids. Looked up from germline, CDR1 is SGHTA and CDR2 is FQGNSA. V dropped 3 bases and J dropped 2; count of bases not matched to a gene: 4. CDR3 DNA sequence: TGTGCCAGCAGCTTTGACAGGGTGCCCTACGAGCAGTACTTC. Its translation is CASSFDRVPYEQYF.

The table lists this clonotype with many counts. V usage is TRBV12-3 or TRBV12-4 and J usage is TRBJ2-1; 9 nucleotides align to TRBD2. The length of the CDR3 is 15 residues. The V segment lost 3 bases and the J segment 6 bases; nucleotides outside the gene matches: 6. In nucleotides, the CDR3 is TGTGCCAGCAGTTTCGGAGCGGGGGGCCGCAATGAGCAGTTCTTC. This codes for CASSFGAGGRNEQFF.

This clonotype has a count of ten or more. The rearrangement uses TRBV7-2 and TRBJ1-1; TRBD1 matches 7 bases. J lost 6 bases, V lost 4 bases, and 5 bases had no gene match. Germline V gives CDR1 SGHTA, CDR2 FQGNSA. CDR3 length equals 13 residues. The CDR3 DNA sequence: TGTGCCAGCAGCTCCGACAGGGTTGCTGAAGCTTTCTTT. As protein: CASSSDRVAEAFF. Combining the CDR3 with reference TRBV7-2 and TRBJ1-1 gives the whole variable domain GAGVSQSPSNKVTEKGKDVELRCDPISGHTALYWYRQSLGQGLEFLIYFQGNSAPDKSGLPSDRFSAERTGGSVSTLTIQRTQQEDSAVYLCASSSDRVAEAFFGQGTRLTVV.

Ten or more counts support this clonotype. This chain joins TRBV5-1 and TRBJ2-6; 7 bases are shared with TRBD1. With V trimmed by 0 bases and J by 0 bases, 6 bases remained unmatched. CDR1 SGHRS and CDR2 YFSETQ come from the germline V gene. There are 18 residues in the CDR3. The CDR3 loop is CASSLVPGGSSGANVLTF. In DNA form, the CDR3 reads TGCGCCAGCAGCTTGGTTCCAGGGGGAAGCTCTGGGGCCAACGTCCTGACTTTC.